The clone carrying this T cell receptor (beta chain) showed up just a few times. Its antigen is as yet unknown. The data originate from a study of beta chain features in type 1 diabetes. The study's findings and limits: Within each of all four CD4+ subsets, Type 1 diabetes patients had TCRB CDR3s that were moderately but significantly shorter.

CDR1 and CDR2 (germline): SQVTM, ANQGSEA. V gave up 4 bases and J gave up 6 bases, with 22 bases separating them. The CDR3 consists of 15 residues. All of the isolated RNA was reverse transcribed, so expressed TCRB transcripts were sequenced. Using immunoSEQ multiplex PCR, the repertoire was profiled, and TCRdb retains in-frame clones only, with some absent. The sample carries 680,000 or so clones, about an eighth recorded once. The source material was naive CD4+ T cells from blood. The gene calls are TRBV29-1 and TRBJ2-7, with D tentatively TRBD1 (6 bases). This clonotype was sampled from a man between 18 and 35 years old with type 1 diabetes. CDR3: CSVARTEGYGGEQYF. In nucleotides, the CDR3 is TGCAGCGTTGCCCGGACAGAAGGGTATGGGGGCGAGCAGTACTTC.